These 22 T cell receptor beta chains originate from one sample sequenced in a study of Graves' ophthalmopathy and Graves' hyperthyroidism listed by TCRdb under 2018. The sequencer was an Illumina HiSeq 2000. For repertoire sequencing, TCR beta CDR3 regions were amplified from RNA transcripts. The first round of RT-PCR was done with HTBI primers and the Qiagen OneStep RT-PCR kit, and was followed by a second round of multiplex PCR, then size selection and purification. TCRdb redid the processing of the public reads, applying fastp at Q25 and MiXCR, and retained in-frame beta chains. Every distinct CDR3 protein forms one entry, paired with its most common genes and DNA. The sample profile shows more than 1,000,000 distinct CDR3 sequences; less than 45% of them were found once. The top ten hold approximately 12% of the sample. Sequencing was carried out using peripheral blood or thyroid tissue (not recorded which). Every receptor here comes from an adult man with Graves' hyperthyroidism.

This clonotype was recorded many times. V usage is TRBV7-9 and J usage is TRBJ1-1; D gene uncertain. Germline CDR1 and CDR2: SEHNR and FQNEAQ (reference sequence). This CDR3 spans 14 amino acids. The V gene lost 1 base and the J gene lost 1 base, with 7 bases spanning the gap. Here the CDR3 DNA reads TGTGCCAGCAGCTTAGTCTTGGGGAACACTGAAGCTTTCTTT. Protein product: CASSLVLGNTEAFF. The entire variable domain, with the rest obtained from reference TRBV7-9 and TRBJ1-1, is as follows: DTGVSQNPRHKITKRGQNVTFRCDPISEHNRLYWYRQTLGQGPEFLTYFQNEAQLEKSRLLSDRFSAERPKGSFSTLEIQRTEQGDSAMYLCASSLVLGNTEAFFGQGTRLTVV.

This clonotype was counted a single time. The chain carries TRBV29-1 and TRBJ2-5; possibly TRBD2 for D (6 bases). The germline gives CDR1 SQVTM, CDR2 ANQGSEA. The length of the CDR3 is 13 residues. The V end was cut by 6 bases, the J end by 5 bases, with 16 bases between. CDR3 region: CSVPNPGGETQYF. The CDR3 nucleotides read TGCAGCGTGCCTAATCCTGGAGGGGAGACCCAGTACTTC.

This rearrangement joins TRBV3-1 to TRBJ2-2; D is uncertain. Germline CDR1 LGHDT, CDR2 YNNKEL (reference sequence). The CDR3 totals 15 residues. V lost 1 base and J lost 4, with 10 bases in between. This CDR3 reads CASSQAAAVTGELFF. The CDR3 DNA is TGTGCCAGCAGCCAAGCCGCTGCGGTCACCGGGGAGCTGTTTTTT.

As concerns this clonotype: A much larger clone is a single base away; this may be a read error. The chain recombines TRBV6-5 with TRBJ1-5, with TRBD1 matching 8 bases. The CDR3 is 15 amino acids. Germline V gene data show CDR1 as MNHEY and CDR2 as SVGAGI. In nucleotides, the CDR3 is TGTGCCATCAGTTATCGGACAGGGCCCAATCAGCCCCAGCATTTT. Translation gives CAISYRTGPNQPQHF.

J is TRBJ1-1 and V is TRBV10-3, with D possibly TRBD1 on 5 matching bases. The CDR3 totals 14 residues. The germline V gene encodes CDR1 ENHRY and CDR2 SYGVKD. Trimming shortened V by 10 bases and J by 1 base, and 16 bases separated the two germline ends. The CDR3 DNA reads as TGTGCCACCTTTCCGGGGGATCAGAACACTGAAGCTTTCTTT. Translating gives CATFPGDQNTEAFF.

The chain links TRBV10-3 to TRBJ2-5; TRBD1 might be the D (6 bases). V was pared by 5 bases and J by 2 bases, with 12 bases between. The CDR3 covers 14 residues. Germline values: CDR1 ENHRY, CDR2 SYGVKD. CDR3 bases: TGTGCCATCAGTAGGACAGTGGATCAAGAGACCCAGTACTTC. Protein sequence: CAISRTVDQETQYF.

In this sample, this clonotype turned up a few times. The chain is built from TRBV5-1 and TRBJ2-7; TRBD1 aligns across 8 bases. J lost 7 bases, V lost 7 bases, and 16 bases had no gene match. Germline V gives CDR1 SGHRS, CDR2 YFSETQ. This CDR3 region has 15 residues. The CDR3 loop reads CASGGSGTGREEQYF. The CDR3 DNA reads TGCGCCAGCGGGGGATCCGGGACAGGTAGGGAAGAGCAGTACTTC.

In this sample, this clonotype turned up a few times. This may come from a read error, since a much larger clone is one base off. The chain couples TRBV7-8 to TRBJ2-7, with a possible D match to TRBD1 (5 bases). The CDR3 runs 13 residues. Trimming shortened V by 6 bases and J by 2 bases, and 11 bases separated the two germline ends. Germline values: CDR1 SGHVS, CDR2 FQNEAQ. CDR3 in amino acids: CASSYQGAYEQYF. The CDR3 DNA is TGTGCCAGCAGTTATCAGGGTGCCTACGAGCAGTACTTC.

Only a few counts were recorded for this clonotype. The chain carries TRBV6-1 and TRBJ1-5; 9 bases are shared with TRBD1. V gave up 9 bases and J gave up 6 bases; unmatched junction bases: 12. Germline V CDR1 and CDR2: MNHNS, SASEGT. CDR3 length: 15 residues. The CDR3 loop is CASVEQGARSQPQHF. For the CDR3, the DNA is TGTGCCAGTGTTGAACAGGGGGCGCGGAGTCAGCCCCAGCATTTT.

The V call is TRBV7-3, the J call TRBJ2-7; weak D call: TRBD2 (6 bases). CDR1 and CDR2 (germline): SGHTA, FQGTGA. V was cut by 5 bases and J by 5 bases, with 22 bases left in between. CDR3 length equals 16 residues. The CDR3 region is CASSATTWDFFHEQYF. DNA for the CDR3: TGTGCCAGCAGCGCTACTACTTGGGACTTTTTCCACGAGCAGTACTTC.

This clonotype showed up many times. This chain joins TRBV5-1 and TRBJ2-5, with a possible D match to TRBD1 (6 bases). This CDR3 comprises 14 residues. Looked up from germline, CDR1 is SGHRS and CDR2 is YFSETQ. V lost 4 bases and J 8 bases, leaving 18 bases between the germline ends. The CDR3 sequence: CASSLTGPLVTQYF. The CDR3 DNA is TGCGCCAGCAGCCTGACAGGACCCCTGGTTACCCAGTACTTC. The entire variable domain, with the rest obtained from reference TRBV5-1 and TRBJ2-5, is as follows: KAGVTQTPRYLIKTRGQQVTLSCSPISGHRSVSWYQQTPGQGLQFLFEYFSETQRNKGNFPGRFSGRQFSNSRSEMNVSTLELGDSALYLCASSLTGPLVTQYFGPGTRLLVL.

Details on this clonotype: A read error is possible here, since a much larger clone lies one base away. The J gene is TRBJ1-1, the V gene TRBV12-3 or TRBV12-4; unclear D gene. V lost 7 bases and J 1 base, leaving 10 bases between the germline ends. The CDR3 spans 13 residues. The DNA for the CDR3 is TGTGCCAGCAAACAGTGTTGGAACACTGAAGCTTTCTTT. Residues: CASKQCWNTEAFF.

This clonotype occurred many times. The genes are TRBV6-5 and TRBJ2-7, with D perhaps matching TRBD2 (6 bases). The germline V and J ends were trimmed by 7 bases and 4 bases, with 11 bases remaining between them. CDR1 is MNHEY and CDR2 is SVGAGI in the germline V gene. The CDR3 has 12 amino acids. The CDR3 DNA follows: TGTGCCAGCAACCGACTAGTGTACGAGCAGTACTTC. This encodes CASNRLVYEQYF.

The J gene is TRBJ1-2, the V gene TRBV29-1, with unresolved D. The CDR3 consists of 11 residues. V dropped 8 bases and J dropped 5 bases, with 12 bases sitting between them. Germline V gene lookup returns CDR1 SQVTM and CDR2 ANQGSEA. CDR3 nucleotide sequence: TGCAGCATCCGATCAGGTTATGGCTACACCTTC. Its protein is CSIRSGYGYTF.

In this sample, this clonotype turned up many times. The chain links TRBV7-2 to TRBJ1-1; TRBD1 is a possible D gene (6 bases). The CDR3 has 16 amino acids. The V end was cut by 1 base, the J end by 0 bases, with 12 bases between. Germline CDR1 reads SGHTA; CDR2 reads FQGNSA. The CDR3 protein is CASSLGGGLMNTEAFF. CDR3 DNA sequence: TGTGCCAGCAGCTTAGGGGGGGGGCTCATGAACACTGAAGCTTTCTTT.

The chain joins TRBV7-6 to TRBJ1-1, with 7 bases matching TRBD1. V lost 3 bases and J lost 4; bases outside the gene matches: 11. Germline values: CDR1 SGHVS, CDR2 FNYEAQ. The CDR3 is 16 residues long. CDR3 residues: CASSFRASTGVTEAFF. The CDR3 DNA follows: TGTGCCAGCAGCTTTCGAGCCAGTACAGGGGTCACTGAAGCTTTCTTT.

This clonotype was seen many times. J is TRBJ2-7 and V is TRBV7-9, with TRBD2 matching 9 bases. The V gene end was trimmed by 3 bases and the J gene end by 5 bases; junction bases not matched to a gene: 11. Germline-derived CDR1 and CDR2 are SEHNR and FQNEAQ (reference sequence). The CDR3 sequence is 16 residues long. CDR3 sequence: CASSFGLAGIRDEQYF. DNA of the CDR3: TGTGCCAGCAGCTTTGGGCTAGCGGGAATCCGCGACGAGCAGTACTTC.

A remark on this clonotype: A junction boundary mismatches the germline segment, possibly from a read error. The CDR3 DNA follows: TGCGCCGGCAGCCAAGATCGACTAGCGGGAGGGCCTGGGGCCAACGTCCTGACTTTC. This gives the protein CAGSQDRLAGGPGANVLTF. The rearrangement links TRBV7-2 to TRBJ2-6; 14 nucleotides line up with TRBD2. The germline V gene encodes CDR1 SGHTA and CDR2 FQGNSA. The CDR3 runs to 19 residues.

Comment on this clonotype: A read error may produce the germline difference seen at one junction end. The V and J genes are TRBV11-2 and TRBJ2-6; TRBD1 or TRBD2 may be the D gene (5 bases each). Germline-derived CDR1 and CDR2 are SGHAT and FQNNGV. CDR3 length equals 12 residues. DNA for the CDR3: TGTGCCAGCAGCCACGGGGCCAACGTCCCGACTTTC. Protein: CASSHGANVPTF.

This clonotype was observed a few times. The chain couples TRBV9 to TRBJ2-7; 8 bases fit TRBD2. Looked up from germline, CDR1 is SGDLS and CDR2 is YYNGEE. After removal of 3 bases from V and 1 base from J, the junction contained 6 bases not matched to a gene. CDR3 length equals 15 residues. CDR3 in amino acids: CASSELAAPSYEQYF. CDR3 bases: TGTGCCAGCAGCGAACTAGCGGCACCATCCTACGAGCAGTACTTC.

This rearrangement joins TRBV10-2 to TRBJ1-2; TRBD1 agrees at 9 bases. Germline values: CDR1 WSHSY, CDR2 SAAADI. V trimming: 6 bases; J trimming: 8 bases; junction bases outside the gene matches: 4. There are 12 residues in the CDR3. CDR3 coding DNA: TGCGCCAGCAGCACAGGGGGCCGCGGCTACACCTTC. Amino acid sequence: CASSTGGRGYTF.

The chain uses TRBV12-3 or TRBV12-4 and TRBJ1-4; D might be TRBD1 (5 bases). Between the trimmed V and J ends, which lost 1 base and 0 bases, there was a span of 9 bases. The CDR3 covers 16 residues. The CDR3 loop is CASSLEPGATNEKLFF. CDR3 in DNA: TGTGCCAGCAGTTTAGAGCCGGGGGCAACTAATGAAAAACTGTTTTTT.